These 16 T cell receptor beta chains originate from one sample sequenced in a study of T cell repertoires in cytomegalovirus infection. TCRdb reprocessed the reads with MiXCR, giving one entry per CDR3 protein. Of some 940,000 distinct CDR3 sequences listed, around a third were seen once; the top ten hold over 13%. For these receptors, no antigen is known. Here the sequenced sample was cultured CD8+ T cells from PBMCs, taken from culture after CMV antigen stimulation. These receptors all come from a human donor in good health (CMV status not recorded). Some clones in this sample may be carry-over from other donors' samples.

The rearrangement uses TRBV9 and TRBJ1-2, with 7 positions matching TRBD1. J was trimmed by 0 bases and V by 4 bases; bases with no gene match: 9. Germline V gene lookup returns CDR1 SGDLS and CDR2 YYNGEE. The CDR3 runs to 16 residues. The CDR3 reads CASSISRQGANYGYTF. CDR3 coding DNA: TGTGCCAGCAGCATCTCCCGACAGGGAGCTAACTATGGCTACACCTTC.

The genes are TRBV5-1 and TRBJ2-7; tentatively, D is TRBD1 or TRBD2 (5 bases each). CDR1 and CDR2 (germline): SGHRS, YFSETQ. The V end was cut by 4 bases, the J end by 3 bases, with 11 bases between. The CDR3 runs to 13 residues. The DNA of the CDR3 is TGCGCCAGCAGCCCGGGACCAGACTACGAGCAGTACTTC. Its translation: CASSPGPDYEQYF.

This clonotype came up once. CDR3 loop: CASSALTRRDGTDTQYF. CDR3 DNA sequence: TGTGCCAGCAGCGCCTTGACTCGGAGAGACGGCACAGATACGCAGTATTTT. The gene calls are TRBV9 and TRBJ2-3; D unresolved. Germline loops: CDR1 SGDLS, CDR2 YYNGEE. CDR3 size: 17 residues. The V gene lost 3 bases and the J gene lost 1 base, with 18 bases spanning the gap.

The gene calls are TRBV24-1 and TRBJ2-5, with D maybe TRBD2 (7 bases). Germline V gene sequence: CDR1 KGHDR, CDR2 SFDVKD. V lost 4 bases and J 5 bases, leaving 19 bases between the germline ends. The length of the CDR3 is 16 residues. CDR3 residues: CATSEGGGALAETQYF. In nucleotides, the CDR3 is TGTGCCACCAGTGAAGGGGGGGGCGCACTGGCTGAGACCCAGTACTTC.

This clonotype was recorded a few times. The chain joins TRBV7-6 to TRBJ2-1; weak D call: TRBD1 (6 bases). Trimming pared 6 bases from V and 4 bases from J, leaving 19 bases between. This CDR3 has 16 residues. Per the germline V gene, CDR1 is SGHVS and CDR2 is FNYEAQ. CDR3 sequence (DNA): TGTGCCAGCAGTGAACGAAAGGGGACACAATACAATGAGCAGTTCTTC. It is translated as CASSERKGTQYNEQFF.

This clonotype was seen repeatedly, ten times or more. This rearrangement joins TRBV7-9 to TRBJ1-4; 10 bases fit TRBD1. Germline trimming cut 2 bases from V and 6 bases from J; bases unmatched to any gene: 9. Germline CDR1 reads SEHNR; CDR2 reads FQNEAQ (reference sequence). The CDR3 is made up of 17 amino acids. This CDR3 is CASSLLGQGQIYEKLFF. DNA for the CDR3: TGTGCCAGCAGCTTATTGGGACAGGGGCAAATTTATGAAAAACTGTTTTTT. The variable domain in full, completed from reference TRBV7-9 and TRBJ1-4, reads DTGVSQNPRHKITKRGQNVTFRCDPISEHNRLYWYRQTLGQGPEFLTYFQNEAQLEKSRLLSDRFSAERPKGSFSTLEIQRTEQGDSAMYLCASSLLGQGQIYEKLFFGSGTQLSVL.

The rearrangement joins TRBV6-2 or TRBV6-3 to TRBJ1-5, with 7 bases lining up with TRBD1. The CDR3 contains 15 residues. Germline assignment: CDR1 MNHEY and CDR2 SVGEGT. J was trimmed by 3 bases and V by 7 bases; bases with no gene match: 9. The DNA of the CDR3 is TGTGCCAGCACCCCGATGACAGGGCCCAATCAGCCCCAGCATTTT. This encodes CASTPMTGPNQPQHF.

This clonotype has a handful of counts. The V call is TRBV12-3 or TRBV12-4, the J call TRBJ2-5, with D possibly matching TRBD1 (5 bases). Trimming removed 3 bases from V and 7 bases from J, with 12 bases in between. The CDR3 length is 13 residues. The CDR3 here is CASSFIGAGTQYF. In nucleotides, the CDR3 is TGTGCCAGCAGTTTCATAGGGGCTGGGACCCAGTACTTC.

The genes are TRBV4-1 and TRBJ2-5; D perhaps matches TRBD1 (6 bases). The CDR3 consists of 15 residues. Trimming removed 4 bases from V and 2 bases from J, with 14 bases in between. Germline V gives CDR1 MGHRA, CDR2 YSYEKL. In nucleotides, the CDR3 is TGCGCCAGCAGCCTGAGGGGGACCCAACAAGAGACCCAGTACTTC. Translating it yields CASSLRGTQQETQYF.

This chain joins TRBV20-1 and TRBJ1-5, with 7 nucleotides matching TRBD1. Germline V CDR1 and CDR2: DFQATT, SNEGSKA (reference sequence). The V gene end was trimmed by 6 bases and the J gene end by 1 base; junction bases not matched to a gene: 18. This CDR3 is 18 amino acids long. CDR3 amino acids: CSATPYRRGMGSNQPQHF. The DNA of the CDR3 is TGCAGTGCAACTCCCTATCGCAGGGGGATGGGCAGCAATCAGCCCCAGCATTTT.

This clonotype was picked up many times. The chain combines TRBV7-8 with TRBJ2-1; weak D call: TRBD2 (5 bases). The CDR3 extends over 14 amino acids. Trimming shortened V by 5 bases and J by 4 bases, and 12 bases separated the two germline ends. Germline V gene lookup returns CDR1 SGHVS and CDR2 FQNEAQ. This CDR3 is CASSPLRGYNEQFF. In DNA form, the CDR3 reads TGTGCCAGCAGCCCTCTCCGGGGATACAATGAGCAGTTCTTC.

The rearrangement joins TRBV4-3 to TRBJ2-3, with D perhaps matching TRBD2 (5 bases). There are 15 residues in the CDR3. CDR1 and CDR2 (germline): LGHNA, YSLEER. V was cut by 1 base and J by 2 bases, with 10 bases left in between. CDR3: CASSQAIGDTDTQYF. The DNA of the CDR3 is TGCGCCAGCAGCCAAGCAATCGGGGACACAGATACGCAGTATTTT.

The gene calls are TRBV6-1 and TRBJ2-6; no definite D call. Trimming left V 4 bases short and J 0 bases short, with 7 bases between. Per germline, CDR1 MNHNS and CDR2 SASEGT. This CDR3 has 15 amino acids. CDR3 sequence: CASSGQNSGANVLTF. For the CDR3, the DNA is TGTGCCAGCAGTGGACAAAACTCTGGGGCCAACGTCCTGACTTTC.

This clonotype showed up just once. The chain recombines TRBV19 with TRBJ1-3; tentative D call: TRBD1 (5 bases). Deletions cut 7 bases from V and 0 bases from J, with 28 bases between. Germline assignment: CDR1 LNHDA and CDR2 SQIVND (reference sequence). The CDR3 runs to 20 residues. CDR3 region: CASMTYYIGAVPSSGNTIYF. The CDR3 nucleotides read TGTGCCAGTATGACATATTATATCGGGGCGGTCCCAAGCTCTGGAAACACCATATATTTT.

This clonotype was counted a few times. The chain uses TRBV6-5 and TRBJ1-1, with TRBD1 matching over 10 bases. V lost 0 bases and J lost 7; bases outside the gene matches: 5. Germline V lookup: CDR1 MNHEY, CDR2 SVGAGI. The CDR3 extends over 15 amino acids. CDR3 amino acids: CASSYSTGGRGEAFF. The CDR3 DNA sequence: TGTGCCAGCAGTTACTCGACAGGGGGCAGGGGTGAAGCTTTCTTT.

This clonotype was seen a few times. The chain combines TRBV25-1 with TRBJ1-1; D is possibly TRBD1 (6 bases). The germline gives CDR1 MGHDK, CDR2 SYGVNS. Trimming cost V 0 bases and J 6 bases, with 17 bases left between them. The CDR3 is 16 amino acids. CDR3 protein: CASSEYFLTGGAEAFF. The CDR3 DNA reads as TGTGCCAGCAGTGAATATTTCTTGACAGGCGGGGCTGAAGCTTTCTTT.